The next 2 T cell receptor beta chains were all read from a single sample in a study of T-cell memory formation after mild COVID-19. In TCRdb, the 5' RACE reads were re-called with MiXCR into one record per CDR3 protein. The table includes roughly 35,000 distinct CDR3 sequences, around 20% detected once. Sequenced: PBMCs or a T cell subset sorted from them (not recorded which). The source is an adult who had mild COVID-19 (a few samples of this study predate the infection). Cell type and time point are not known.

This clonotype was seen more than once but under ten times. V gene TRBV2 combines with J gene TRBJ2-7; D is ambiguous. Germline-derived CDR1 and CDR2 are SNHLY and FYNNEI. The CDR3 has 12 amino acids. V shed 8 bases and J shed 0 bases, with 8 bases lying between them. CDR3: CASQQFSYEQYF. CDR3 nucleotides: TGTGCCAGCCAACAGTTCTCCTACGAGCAGTACTTC.

V and J are TRBV25-1 and TRBJ2-3; D is unresolved. Germline assignment: CDR1 MGHDK and CDR2 SYGVNS. Trimming pared 1 base from V and 2 bases from J, leaving 7 bases between. This CDR3 has 14 amino acids. Here the CDR3 DNA reads TGTGCCAGCAGTGAATCCCTAGTCACAGATACGCAGTATTTT. As protein: CASSESLVTDTQYF.